One sample yielded the 7 T cell receptor beta chains listed below, sequenced in a study of CD8+ T cells in alopecia areata. Treatment: oral pan-JAK inhibitor, 5-10 mg twice daily. Extracted RNA was reverse transcribed into cDNA, the sequencing template. Using immunoSEQ multiplex PCR, the repertoire was profiled, and TCRdb retains in-frame clones only, with some absent. The sample holds 75,000 to 85,000 clones, roughly 70% seen once. Sequencing was performed on CD8+ T cells sorted from blood, taken at week 24, from a patient treated with tofacitinib. These receptors were taken from a human donor with alopecia areata.

The chain has TRBV7-2 and TRBJ1-1; D not resolved. Germline CDR1 SGHTA, CDR2 FQGNSA. V was shortened by 1 base and J by 4 bases, with 10 bases between the two germline ends. The CDR3 covers 14 residues. The CDR3 DNA sequence: TGTGCCAGCAGCTTAGACGGGTTTACCACTGAAGCTTTCTTT. It specifies CASSLDGFTTEAFF. Full variable domain (remainder filled in from reference TRBV7-2 and TRBJ1-1): GAGVSQSPSNKVTEKGKDVELRCDPISGHTALYWYRQSLGQGLEFLIYFQGNSAPDKSGLPSDRFSAERTGGSVSTLTIQRTQQEDSAVYLCASSLDGFTTEAFFGQGTRLTVV.

The rearrangement links TRBV5-1 to TRBJ2-1; TRBD2 matches at 14 bases. The CDR3 length is 17 residues. Trimming removed 4 bases from V and 4 bases from J; junction bases left unmatched: 7. Per the germline V gene, CDR1 is SGHRS and CDR2 is YFSETQ. This chain's CDR3 is CASSTGLAGVGYNEQFF. DNA for the CDR3: TGCGCCAGCAGCACGGGACTAGCGGGAGTAGGATACAATGAGCAGTTCTTC.

This clone showed up many times. The chain employs TRBV4-1 and TRBJ1-5; tentative D call: TRBD1 (5 bases). CDR1 and CDR2 (germline): MGHRA, YSYEKL. The CDR3 loop spans 15 amino acids. Trimming left V 1 base short and J 3 bases short, with 10 bases between. The CDR3 loop reads CASSQAGGTNQPQHF. CDR3 coding DNA: TGCGCCAGCAGCCAAGCTGGGGGTACCAATCAGCCCCAGCATTTT.

This clone was seen many times. Other nucleotide sequences in the sample specify the same CDR3. The chain couples TRBV14 to TRBJ1-2, with 7 bases fitting TRBD1. Germline V CDR1 and CDR2: SGHDN, FVKESK. This CDR3 spans 15 amino acids. The ends lost 1 base at V and 0 bases at J; junction bases unmatched: 2. CDR3 loop: CASSQGDSTNYGYTF. The CDR3 DNA follows: TGTGCCAGCAGCCAAGGGGACAGTACTAACTATGGCTACACCTTC.

The chain carries TRBV7-3 and TRBJ2-5; TRBD1 is a possible D gene (5 bases). The CDR3 contains 13 residues. Germline V CDR1 and CDR2: SGHTA, FQGTGA. V lost 7 bases, J lost 3 bases, and 12 bases lay in between. The CDR3, as DNA: TGTGCCAGCACCCCGAGACAGAAAGAGACCCAGTACTTC. Translated: CASTPRQKETQYF.

V usage is TRBV19 and J usage is TRBJ2-7; 8 bases are a match to TRBD1. Trimming at V came to 0 bases and at J to 1 base, leaving 8 bases not matched to a gene. The CDR3 is made up of 17 amino acids. Germline assignment: CDR1 LNHDA and CDR2 SQIVND (reference sequence). As DNA, the CDR3 is TGTGCCAGTAGTATAGATTGGGGACAGGACCCATCCTACGAGCAGTACTTC. Protein sequence: CASSIDWGQDPSYEQYF.

This chain joins TRBV7-9 and TRBJ2-3; D possibly uses TRBD1 or TRBD2 (5 bases each). The ends were cut back, 0 bases at V and 1 base at J, with 5 bases in the middle. CDR1 SEHNR and CDR2 FQNEAQ come from the germline V gene (reference sequence). CDR3 length equals 14 residues. The CDR3 DNA is TGTGCCAGCAGCTTAGCGGGGGGCACAGATACGCAGTATTTT. Residues: CASSLAGGTDTQYF.